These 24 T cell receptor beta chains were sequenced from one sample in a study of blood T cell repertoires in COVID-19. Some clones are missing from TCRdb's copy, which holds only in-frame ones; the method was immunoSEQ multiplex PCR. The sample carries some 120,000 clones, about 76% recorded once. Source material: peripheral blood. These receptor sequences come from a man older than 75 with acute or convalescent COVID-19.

CDR3 amino acids: CASRDIDAYNSPLHF. The CDR3 coding sequence is TGTGCCAGCAGGGACATCGATGCCTATAATTCACCCCTCCACTTT. V and J are TRBV6-5 and TRBJ1-6; tentatively, D is TRBD1 (5 bases). CDR1 is MNHEY, CDR2 SVGAGI, per germline. The length of the CDR3 is 15 residues. V shed 6 bases and J shed 2 bases, with 11 bases lying between them.

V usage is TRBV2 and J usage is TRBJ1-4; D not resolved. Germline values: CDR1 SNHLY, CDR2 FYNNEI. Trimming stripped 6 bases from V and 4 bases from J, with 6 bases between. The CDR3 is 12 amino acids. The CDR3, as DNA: TGTGCCAGCAGGAGGGATAATGAAAAACTGTTTTTT. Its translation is CASRRDNEKLFF.

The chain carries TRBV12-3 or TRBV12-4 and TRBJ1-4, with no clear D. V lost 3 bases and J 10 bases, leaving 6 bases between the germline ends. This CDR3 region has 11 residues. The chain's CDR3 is CASSFRGKLFF. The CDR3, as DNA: TGTGCCAGCAGTTTTCGGGGAAAACTGTTTTTT.

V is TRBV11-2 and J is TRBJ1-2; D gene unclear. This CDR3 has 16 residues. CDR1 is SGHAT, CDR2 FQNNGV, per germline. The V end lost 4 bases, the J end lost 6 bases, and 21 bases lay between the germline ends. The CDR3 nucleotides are TGTGCCAGCAGCTCGATAGCTACTGGGTTGTTTCATGGCTACACCTTC. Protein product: CASSSIATGLFHGYTF.

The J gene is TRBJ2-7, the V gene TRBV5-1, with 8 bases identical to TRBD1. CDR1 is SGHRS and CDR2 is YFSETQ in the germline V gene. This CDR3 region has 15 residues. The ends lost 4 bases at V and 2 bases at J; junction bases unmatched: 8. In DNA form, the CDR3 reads TGCGCCAGCAGCCCTAGACAGGGGACCCCCTACGAGCAGTACTTC. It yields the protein CASSPRQGTPYEQYF.

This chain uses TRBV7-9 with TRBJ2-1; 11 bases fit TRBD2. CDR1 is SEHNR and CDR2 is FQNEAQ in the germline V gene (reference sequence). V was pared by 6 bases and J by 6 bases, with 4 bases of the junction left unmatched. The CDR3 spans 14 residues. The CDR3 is CASRYSGGANEQFF. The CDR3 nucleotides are TGTGCCAGCAGATATAGCGGGGGGGCCAATGAGCAGTTCTTC.

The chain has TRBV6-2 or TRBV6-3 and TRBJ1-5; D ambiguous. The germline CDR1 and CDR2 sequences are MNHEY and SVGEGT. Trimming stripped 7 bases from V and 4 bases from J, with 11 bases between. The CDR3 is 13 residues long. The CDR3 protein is CASNPTSNQPQHF. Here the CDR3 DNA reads TGTGCCAGCAACCCAACTTCGAATCAGCCCCAGCATTTT.

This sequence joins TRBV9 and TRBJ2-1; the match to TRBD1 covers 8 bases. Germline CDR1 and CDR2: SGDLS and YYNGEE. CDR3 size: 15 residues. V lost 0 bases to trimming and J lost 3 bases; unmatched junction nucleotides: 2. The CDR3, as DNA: TGTGCCAGCAGCGTAGCCGGGACAGGCTACAATGAGCAGTTCTTC. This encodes CASSVAGTGYNEQFF.

Here the CDR3 DNA reads TGTGCCAGCAGTTACAGGTTGGGACAGGGCTACGAGCAGTACTTC. It encodes CASSYRLGQGYEQYF. V usage is TRBV6-5 and J usage is TRBJ2-7; 9 bases agree with TRBD1. The germline gives CDR1 MNHEY, CDR2 SVGAGI. The CDR3 extends over 15 amino acids. The V and J ends lost 2 bases and 3 bases, in that order; junction bases with no gene match: 5.

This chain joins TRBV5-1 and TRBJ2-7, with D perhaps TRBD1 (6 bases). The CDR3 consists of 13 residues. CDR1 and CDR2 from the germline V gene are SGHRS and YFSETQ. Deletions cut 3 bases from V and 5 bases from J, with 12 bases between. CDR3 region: CASSSRQGNEQYF. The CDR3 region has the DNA TGCGCCAGCAGCTCAAGGCAGGGGAACGAGCAGTACTTC.

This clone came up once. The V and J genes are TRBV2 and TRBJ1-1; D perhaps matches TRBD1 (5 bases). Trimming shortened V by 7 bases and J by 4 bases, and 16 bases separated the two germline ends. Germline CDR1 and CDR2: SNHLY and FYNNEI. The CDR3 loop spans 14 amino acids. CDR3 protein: CASTWGVSGTEAFF. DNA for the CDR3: TGTGCCAGCACCTGGGGGGTGAGTGGCACTGAAGCTTTCTTT.

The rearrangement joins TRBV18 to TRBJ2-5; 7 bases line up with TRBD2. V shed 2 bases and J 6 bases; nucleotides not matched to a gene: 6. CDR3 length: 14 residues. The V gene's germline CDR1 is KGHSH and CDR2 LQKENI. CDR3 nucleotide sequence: TGTGCCAGCTCACCAAGCGGGGCCCCTCAGACCCAGTACTTC. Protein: CASSPSGAPQTQYF.

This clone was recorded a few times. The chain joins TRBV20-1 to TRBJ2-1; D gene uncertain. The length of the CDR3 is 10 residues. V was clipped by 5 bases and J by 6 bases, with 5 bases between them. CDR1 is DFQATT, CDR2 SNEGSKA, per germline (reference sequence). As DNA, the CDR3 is TGCAGTGCTTCTAGCAATGAGCAGTTCTTC. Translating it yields CSASSNEQFF.

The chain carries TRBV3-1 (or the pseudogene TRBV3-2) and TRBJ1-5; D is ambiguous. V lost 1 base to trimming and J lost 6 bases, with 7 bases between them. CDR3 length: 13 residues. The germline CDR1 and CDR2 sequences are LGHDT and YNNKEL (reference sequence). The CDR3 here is CASSQVGSQPQHF. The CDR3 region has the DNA TGTGCCAGCAGCCAAGTGGGGAGTCAGCCCCAGCATTTT.

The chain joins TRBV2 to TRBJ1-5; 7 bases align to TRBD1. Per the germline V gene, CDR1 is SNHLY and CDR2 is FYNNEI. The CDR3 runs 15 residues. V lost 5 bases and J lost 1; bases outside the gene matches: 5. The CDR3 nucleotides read TGTGCCAGCAGTCTGGGACAGAAGAGCAATCAGCCCCAGCATTTT. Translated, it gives CASSLGQKSNQPQHF.

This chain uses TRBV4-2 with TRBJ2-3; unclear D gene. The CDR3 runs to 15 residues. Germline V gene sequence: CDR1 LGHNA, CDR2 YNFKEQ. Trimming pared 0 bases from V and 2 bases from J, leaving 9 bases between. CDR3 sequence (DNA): TGTGCCAGCAGCCAAGATGGGCTTCTCACAGATACGCAGTATTTT. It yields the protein CASSQDGLLTDTQYF.

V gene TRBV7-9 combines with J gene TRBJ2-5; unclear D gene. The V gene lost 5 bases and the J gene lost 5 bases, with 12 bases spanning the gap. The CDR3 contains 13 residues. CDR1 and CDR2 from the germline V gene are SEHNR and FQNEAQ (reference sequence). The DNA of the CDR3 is TGTGCCAGCAGCCCGGGTTTCGGGGAGACCCAGTACTTC. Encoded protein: CASSPGFGETQYF.

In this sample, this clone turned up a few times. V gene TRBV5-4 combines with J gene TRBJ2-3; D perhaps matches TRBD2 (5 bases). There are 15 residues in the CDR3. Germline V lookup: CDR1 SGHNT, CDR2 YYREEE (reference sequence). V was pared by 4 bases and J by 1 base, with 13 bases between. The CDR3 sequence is CASSGGRWGTDTQYF. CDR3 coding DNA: TGTGCCAGCAGCGGAGGTCGCTGGGGCACAGATACGCAGTATTTT.

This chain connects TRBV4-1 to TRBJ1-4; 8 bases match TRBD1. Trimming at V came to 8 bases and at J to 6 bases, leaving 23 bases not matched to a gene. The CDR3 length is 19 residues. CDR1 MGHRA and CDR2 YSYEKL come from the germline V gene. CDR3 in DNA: TGCGCCAGCGCCTCAGGTAGGGCAGGGGGCGTTACAACGGATGAAAAACTGTTTTTT. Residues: CASASGRAGGVTTDEKLFF.

The CDR3 nucleotides are TGTGCCAGCTCACCACTGCGGGATGTCGGGGAGCTGTTTTTT. It encodes CASSPLRDVGELFF. This chain connects TRBV18 to TRBJ2-2; D is possibly TRBD2 (6 bases). This CDR3 is 14 amino acids long. Trimming took off 1 base at V and 7 bases at J, with 10 bases between the two ends. Germline lookup yields CDR1 KGHSH and CDR2 LQKENI.

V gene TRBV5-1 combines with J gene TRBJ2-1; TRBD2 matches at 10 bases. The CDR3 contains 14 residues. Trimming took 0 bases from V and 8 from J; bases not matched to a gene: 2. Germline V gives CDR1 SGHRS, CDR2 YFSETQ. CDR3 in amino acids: CASSLAGTSDEQFF. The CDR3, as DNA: TGCGCCAGCAGCTTGGCAGGGACTAGCGATGAGCAGTTCTTC.

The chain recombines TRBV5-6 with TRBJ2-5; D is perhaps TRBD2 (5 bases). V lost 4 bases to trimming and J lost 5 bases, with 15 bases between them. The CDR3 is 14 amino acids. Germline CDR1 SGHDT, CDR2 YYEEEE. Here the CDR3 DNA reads TGTGCCAGCAGCCCCCCAGGCGGGCCGGAGACCCAGTACTTC. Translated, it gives CASSPPGGPETQYF.

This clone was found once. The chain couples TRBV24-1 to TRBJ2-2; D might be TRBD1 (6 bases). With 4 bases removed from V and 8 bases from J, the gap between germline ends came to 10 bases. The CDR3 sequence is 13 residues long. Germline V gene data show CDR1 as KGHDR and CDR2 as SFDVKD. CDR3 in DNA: TGTGCCACCAGTGAGGAAACAGGGGGGGAGCTGTTTTTT. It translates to CATSEETGGELFF.

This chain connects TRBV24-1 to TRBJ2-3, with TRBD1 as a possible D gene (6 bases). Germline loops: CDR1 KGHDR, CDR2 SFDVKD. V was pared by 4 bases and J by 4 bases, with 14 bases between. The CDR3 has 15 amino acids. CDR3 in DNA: TGTGCCACCAGTGAGGGGGCAGTCCGGCCAGATACGCAGTATTTT. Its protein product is CATSEGAVRPDTQYF.